This T cell receptor (beta chain) was recorded in a study of blood T cell repertoires in COVID-19. Study as a whole: Sites across the United States, Italy and Spain contributed samples from acute and convalescent COVID-19.

Sequencing was performed with immunoSEQ multiplex PCR; in TCRdb, only in-frame clones are kept and a portion is missing. The sample lists 200,000 to 300,000 clones, about 87% occurring once. This CDR3 contains 12 residues. Trimming shortened V by 5 bases and J by 4 bases, and 6 bases separated the two germline ends. Germline lookup yields CDR1 SGHDT and CDR2 YYEEEE. Sample: PBMCs or T cells enriched from blood (not recorded which). The clonotype originates from a woman aged 35 to 49 with acute COVID-19. This chain links TRBV5-6 with TRBJ1-4; D is ambiguous. The CDR3, as DNA: TGTGCCAGCAGTGTCTATAATGAAAAACTGTTTTTT. It encodes CASSVYNEKLFF.